The following is a TCR beta chain sequence with its context. Antigen specificity is unknown. The entry originates in a study of shared clonotypes between healthy human individuals. General study results and limits: Larger estimated richness was generally seen in naive subsets than in memory subsets. Relative to clonotypes present in all four donors, those not shared had lower generation probabilities.

The CDR3 is made up of 17 amino acids. CDR1 and CDR2 from the germline V gene are SEHNR and FQNEAQ (reference sequence). V was clipped by 5 bases and J by 3 bases; unmatched bases: 11. Every subset's genomic DNA went evenly onto several immunoSEQ plates. The protocol was immunoSEQ multiplex PCR, while the TCRdb copy is restricted to in-frame clones and leaves out a portion. The sample shows hundreds of thousands of clones, 90% to 95% of them seen only once. CD45RO-negative CD8 cells positively selected for CCR7 made up the naive population, which excluded terminally differentiated effector memory CD45RA+ cells. Study donors comprised healthy, HIV-negative adults devoid of recent acute infection or vaccination.

The clonotype was recovered from a man younger than 45 in good health. The V gene is TRBV7-9, the J gene TRBJ2-3, with 10 positions matching TRBD2. The source material was naive CD8+ T cells sorted from blood. CDR3 amino acids: CASSTTGLATDTDTQYF. DNA of the CDR3: TGTGCCAGCAGCACTACGGGACTAGCGACCGATACAGATACGCAGTATTTT.